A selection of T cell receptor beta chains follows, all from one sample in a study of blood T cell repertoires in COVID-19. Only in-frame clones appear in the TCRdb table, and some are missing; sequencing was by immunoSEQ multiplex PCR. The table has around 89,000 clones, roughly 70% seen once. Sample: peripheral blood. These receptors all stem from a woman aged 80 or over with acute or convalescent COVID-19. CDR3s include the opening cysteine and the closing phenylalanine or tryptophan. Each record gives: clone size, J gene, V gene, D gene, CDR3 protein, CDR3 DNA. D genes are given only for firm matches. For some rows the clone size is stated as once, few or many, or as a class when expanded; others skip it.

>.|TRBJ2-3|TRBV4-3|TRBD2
CASSSVAGLSTDTQYF
TGCGCCAGCAGCTCAGTAGCGGGTCTTAGCACAGATACGCAGTATTTT
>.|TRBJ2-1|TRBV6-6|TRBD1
CASKPTGSSYNEQFF
TGTGCCAGCAAACCGACAGGGAGCTCCTACAATGAGCAGTTCTTC
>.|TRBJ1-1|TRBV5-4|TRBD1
CASSLAGTERHTEAFF
TGTGCCAGCAGCTTGGCGGGGACAGAGAGACACACTGAAGCTTTCTTT
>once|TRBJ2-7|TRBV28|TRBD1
CASSFLSGTGSYEQYF
TGTGCCAGCAGTTTCCTCTCCGGGACAGGTTCCTACGAGCAGTACTTC
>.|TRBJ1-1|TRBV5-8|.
CASSLGGWDTEAFF
TGTGCCAGCAGCTTGGGGGGCTGGGACACTGAAGCTTTCTTT
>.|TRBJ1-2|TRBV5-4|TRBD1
CASSLVGGGNYGYTF
TGTGCCAGCAGCTTGGTTGGAGGGGGCAACTATGGCTACACCTTC
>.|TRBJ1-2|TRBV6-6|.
CAGTGSNYGYTF
TGTGCCGGTACAGGCTCTAACTATGGCTACACCTTC
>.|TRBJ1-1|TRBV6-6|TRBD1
CASSYSTGSEAFF
TGTGCCAGCAGTTACTCGACAGGGTCGGAAGCTTTCTTT
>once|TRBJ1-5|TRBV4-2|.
CASSQVQGVRNQPQHF
TGTGCCAGCAGCCAGGTCCAAGGGGTGCGCAATCAGCCCCAGCATTTT
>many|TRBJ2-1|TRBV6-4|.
CASSDSRDPYNEQFF
TGTGCCAGCAGTGACTCGCGGGACCCCTACAATGAGCAGTTCTTC
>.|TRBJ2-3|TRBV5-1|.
CASREQGTKDTQYF
TGCGCCAGTCGGGAACAGGGCACCAAAGATACGCAGTATTTT